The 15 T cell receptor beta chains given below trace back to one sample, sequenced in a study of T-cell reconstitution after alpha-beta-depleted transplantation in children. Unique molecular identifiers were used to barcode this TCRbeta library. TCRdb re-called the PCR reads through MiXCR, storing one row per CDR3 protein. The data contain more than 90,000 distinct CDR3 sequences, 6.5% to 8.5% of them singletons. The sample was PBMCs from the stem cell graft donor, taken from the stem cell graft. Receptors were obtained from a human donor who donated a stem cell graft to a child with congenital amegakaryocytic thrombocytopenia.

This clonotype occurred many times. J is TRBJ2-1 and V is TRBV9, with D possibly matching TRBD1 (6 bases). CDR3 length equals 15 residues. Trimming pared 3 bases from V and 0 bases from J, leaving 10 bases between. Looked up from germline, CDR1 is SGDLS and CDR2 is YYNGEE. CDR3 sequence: CASSDTGSSYNEQFF. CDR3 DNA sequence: TGTGCCAGCAGCGATACAGGGAGCTCCTACAATGAGCAGTTCTTC. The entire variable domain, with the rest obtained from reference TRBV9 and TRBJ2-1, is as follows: DSGVTQTPKHLITATGQRVTLRCSPRSGDLSVYWYQQSLDQGLQFLIQYYNGEERAKGNILERFSAQQFPDLHSELNLSSLELGDSALYFCASSDTGSSYNEQFFGPGTRLTVL.

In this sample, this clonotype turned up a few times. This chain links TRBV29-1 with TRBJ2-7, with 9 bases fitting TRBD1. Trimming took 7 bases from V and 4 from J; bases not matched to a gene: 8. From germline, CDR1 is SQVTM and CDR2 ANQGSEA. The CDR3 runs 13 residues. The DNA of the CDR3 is TGCAGCGCTCGGACAGGGGAACGGTACGAGCAGTACTTC. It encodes CSARTGERYEQYF.

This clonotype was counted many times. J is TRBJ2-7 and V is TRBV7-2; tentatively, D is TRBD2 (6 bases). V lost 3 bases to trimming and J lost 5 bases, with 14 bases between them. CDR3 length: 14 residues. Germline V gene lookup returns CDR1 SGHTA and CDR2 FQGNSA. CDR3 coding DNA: TGTGCCAGCAGCTTTGGGGGGACGTCCCACGAGCAGTACTTC. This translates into CASSFGGTSHEQYF.

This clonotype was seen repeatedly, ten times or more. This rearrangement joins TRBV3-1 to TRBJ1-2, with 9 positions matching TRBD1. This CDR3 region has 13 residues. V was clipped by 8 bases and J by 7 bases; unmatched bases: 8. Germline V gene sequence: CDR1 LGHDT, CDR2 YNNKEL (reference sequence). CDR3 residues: CASRDRESAGYTF. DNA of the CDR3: TGTGCCAGCCGGGACAGGGAATCGGCTGGCTACACCTTC.

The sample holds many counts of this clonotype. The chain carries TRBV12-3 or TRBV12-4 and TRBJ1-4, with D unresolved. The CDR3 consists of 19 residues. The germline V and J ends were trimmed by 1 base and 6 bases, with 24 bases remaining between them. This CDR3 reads CASSLDLTPLGIHDEKLFF. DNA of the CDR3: TGTGCCAGCAGTTTAGATCTGACCCCCCTGGGAATTCATGATGAAAAACTGTTTTTT.

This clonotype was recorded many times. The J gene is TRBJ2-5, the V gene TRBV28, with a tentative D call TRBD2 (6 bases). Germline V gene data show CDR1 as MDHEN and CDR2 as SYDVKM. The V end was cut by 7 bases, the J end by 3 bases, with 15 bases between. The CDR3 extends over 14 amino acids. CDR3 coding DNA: TGTGCCAGCAAGTTGGTCGGGGGAGAAGAGACCCAGTACTTC. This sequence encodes CASKLVGGEETQYF.

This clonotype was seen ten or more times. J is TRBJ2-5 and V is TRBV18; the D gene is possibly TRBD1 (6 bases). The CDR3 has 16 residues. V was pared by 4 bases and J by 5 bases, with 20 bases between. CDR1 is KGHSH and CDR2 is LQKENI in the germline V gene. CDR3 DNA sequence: TGTGCCAGCTCACGCTCAGAGAGGGGAACAGGGGAGACCCAGTACTTC. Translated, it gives CASSRSERGTGETQYF.

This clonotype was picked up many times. CDR3: CSVVSSRDGAEAFF. CDR3 DNA sequence: TGCAGCGTTGTAAGCAGCAGGGATGGCGCTGAAGCTTTCTTT. This sequence joins TRBV29-1 and TRBJ1-1, with D possibly being TRBD1 (5 bases). This CDR3 comprises 14 residues. CDR1 SQVTM and CDR2 ANQGSEA come from the germline V gene. With 4 bases removed from V and 6 bases from J, the gap between germline ends came to 18 bases.

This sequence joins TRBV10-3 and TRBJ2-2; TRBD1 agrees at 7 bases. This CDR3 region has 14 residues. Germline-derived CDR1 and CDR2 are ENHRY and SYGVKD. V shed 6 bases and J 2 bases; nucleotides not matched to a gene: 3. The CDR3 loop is CAIRRDSNTGELFF. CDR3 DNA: TGTGCCATCAGACGGGACAGCAACACCGGGGAGCTGTTTTTT.

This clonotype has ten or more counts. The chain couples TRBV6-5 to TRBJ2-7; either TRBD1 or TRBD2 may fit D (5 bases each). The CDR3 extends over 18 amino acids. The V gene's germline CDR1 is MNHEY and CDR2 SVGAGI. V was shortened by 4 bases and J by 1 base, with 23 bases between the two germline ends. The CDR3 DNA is TGTGCCAGCAGTTTGCAGGAGAGGGGCTCCGTAGGGTCCTACGAGCAGTACTTC. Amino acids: CASSLQERGSVGSYEQYF.

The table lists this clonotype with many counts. CDR3 DNA sequence: TGTGCCAGCAGTTACGGGCTGGGCACTGAAGCTTTCTTT. This codes for CASSYGLGTEAFF. This chain joins TRBV6-5 and TRBJ1-1; D gene ambiguous. Germline V gives CDR1 MNHEY, CDR2 SVGAGI. Deletions cut 2 bases from V and 4 bases from J, with 8 bases between. CDR3 size: 13 residues.

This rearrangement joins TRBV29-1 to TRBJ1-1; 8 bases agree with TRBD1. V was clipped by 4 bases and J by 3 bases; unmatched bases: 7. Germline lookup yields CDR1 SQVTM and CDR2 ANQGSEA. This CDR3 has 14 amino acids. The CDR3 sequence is CSVADRVGYTEAFF. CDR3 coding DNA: TGCAGCGTTGCGGACAGGGTGGGCTACACTGAAGCTTTCTTT.

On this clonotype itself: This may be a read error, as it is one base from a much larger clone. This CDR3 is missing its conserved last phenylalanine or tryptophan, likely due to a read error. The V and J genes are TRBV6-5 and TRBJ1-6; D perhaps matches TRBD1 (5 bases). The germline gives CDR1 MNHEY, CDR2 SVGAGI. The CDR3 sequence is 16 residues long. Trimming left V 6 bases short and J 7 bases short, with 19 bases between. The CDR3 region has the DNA TGTGCCAGCAGCTATTCTAGAGGGGCTTCGAATTCACCCCTCCACCTT. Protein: CASSYSRGASNSPLHL.

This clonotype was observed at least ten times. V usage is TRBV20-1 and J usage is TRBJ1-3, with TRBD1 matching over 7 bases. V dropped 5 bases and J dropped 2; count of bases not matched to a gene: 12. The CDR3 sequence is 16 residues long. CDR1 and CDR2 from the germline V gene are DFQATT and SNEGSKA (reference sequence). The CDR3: CSAGTGARYPGNTIYF. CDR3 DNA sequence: TGCAGTGCTGGAACAGGGGCGCGATACCCTGGAAACACCATATATTTT.

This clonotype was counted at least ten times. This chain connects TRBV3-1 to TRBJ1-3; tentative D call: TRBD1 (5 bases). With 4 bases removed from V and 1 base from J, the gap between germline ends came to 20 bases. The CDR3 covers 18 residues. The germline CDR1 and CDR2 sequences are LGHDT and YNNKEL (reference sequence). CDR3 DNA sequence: TGTGCCAGCAGCCCCGGGGGGGAAGACTTCTGGTCTGGAAACACCATATATTTT. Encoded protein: CASSPGGEDFWSGNTIYF.